A selection of T cell receptor beta chains follows, all from one sample in a study of T-cell reconstitution after alpha-beta-depleted transplantation in children. In TCRdb, the PCR reads were re-called with MiXCR into one record per CDR3 protein. The sample shows roughly 190,000 distinct CDR3 sequences, approximately 15% of them seen only once. This material consisted of PBMCs from the stem cell graft donor, taken from the stem cell graft. The source of these receptors is a human donor who donated a stem cell graft to a child with acute lymphoblastic leukemia. Both conserved end residues are part of each CDR3. Fields, in order: J gene, clone size, D gene, V gene, CDR3 protein, CDR3 DNA. The D gene is left open where the match is weak. Clone size is given for some rows only: seen once, a few or many times, or a class if the clone is expanded.

TRBJ2-1 many - TRBV5-1 CASSFRGETGNEQFF TGCGCCAGCAGCTTCAGGGGGGAGACGGGGAATGAGCAGTTCTTC
TRBJ2-1 many - TRBV5-1 CASSLVGRNEQFF TGCGCCAGCAGCTTGGTAGGCCGGAATGAGCAGTTCTTC
TRBJ2-1 many TRBD2 TRBV6-5 CASSYWEGRNEQFF TGTGCCAGCAGTTATTGGGAGGGCCGCAATGAGCAGTTCTTC
TRBJ2-2 many TRBD1 TRBV5-1 CASRRQGTQNTGELFF TGCGCCAGCAGGCGACAGGGGACCCAAAACACCGGGGAGCTGTTTTTT
TRBJ2-1 many - TRBV2 CASSKQGMTGNEQFF TGTGCCAGCAGCAAACAGGGCATGACTGGCAATGAGCAGTTCTTC
TRBJ2-7 - - TRBV19 CASKSNGRFYEQYF TGTGCCAGTAAATCAAATGGCCGTTTCTACGAGCAGTACTTC
TRBJ2-3 many TRBD2 TRBV12-3/TRBV12-4 CATFSGNTDTQYF TGTGCCACCTTTAGCGGGAACACAGATACGCAGTATTTT
TRBJ2-3 - TRBD2 TRBV7-8 CASSSPGLAGSDTQYF TGTGCCAGCAGCTCACCGGGACTAGCGGGATCAGATACGCAGTATTTT
TRBJ2-7 many TRBD2 TRBV3-1 CASSQDHSGATYEQYF TGTGCCAGCAGCCAAGATCACAGCGGGGCTACCTACGAGCAGTACTTC
TRBJ1-1 - - TRBV2 CASSGSYTEAFF TGTGCCAGCAGCGGTAGTTACACTGAAGCTTTCTTT
TRBJ1-2 many - TRBV5-5 CASSLDIGPVLSYTF TGTGCCAGCAGCTTGGACATCGGGCCAGTATTAAGCTACACCTTC
TRBJ2-5 many - TRBV20-1 CSASFGGLLVGETQYF TGCAGTGCTAGTTTCGGAGGACTCCTCGTAGGAGAGACCCAGTACTTC
TRBJ2-7 few - TRBV5-5 CASSRPAGRDYEQYF TGTGCCAGCAGCCGCCCGGCGGGCAGGGACTACGAGCAGTACTTC
TRBJ2-3 - - TRBV18 CASSPFQHTDTQYF TGTGCCAGCTCACCGTTTCAACACACAGATACGCAGTATTTT
TRBJ2-1 many - TRBV29-1 CSVGGQRGPDEQFF TGCAGCGTTGGTGGGCAACGGGGCCCAGATGAGCAGTTCTTC
TRBJ2-1 many TRBD2 TRBV5-1 CASTLGPAGDNEQFF TGCGCCAGCACCTTAGGACCAGCGGGAGACAATGAGCAGTTCTTC
TRBJ1-2 many - TRBV5-5 CACNVGSASNYGYTF TGTGCCTGCAACGTGGGCAGCGCGTCTAACTATGGCTACACCTTC
TRBJ2-1 many TRBD2 TRBV5-4 CASSLGPGTSDEQFF TGTGCCAGCAGCTTGGGTCCGGGGACTAGCGATGAGCAGTTCTTC
TRBJ2-7 - TRBD2 TRBV7-9 CASSSGLAGASLEEQYF TGTGCCAGCAGCTCCGGACTAGCGGGAGCCTCTCTTGAGGAGCAGTACTTC
TRBJ1-1 many - TRBV7-9 CASSTGTYTEAFF TGTGCCAGCAGCACCGGGACTTACACTGAAGCTTTCTTT
TRBJ1-6 - - TRBV6-2/TRBV6-3 CASSGSSYNSPLHF TGTGCCAGCAGCGGAAGCTCCTATAATTCACCCCTCCACTTT
TRBJ2-7 many - TRBV5-5 CASSKTVHNTYEQYF TGTGCCAGCAGCAAGACAGTCCACAATACCTACGAGCAGTACTTC
TRBJ1-2 few - TRBV5-1 CASSLQGPPENGYTF TGCGCCAGCAGCTTACAGGGTCCTCCGGAGAATGGCTACACCTTC
TRBJ2-7 many - TRBV7-9 CASSLAEFSYEQYF TGTGCCAGCAGCTTAGCGGAGTTTTCCTACGAGCAGTACTTC
TRBJ1-1 - - TRBV6-2/TRBV6-3 CASRDRQNTEAFF TGTGCCAGCAGGGACAGACAGAACACTGAAGCTTTCTTT
TRBJ2-3 many - TRBV5-5 CASSLEAVSQYF TGTGCCAGCAGCTTGGAAGCGGTCTCGCAGTATTTT
TRBJ1-1 many TRBD1 TRBV6-2/TRBV6-3 CASSLRQGTEAFF TGTGCCAGCAGTCTGCGACAGGGCACTGAAGCTTTCTTT
TRBJ1-2 many - TRBV5-1 CASSLVPGPNYGYTF TGCGCCAGCAGCTTGGTCCCGGGGCCTAACTATGGCTACACCTTC
TRBJ2-1 many TRBD2 TRBV7-2 CASSSFSGGSSYNEQFF TGTGCCAGCAGCTCCTTCAGCGGGGGAAGCTCCTACAATGAGCAGTTCTTC
TRBJ2-5 many - TRBV12-3/TRBV12-4 CASSSPHRGGQETQYF TGTGCCAGCAGTTCTCCCCACAGGGGGGGCCAAGAGACCCAGTACTTC
TRBJ1-1 many TRBD1 TRBV12-3/TRBV12-4 CASSLWAGQALKAFF TGTGCCAGCAGTTTGTGGGCGGGACAGGCCTTAAAAGCTTTCTTT
TRBJ1-1 - - TRBV5-1 CASSLGDRNTEPFF TGCGCCAGCAGCTTGGGGGATAGGAACACTGAACCTTTCTTT
TRBJ2-7 many - TRBV5-1 CASTLQGTTSYEQYF TGCGCCAGCACCCTCCAGGGAACAACATCCTACGAGCAGTACTTC
TRBJ2-3 many - TRBV6-5 CASSYVRAADTQYF TGTGCCAGCAGTTACGTGAGAGCAGCAGATACGCAGTATTTT
TRBJ2-7 - TRBD1 TRBV28 CASSLNGMGQGYEQYF TGTGCCAGCAGCCTCAATGGGATGGGACAGGGCTACGAGCAGTACTTC
TRBJ2-4 many - TRBV29-1 CSVDGPGWENIQYF TGCAGCGTCGATGGACCAGGGTGGGAGAACATTCAGTACTTC
TRBJ2-7 - - TRBV11-2 CASSGSSSYEQYF TGTGCCAGCAGCGGATCTAGCTCCTACGAGCAGTACTTC
TRBJ2-2 many - TRBV7-8 CASSLQAANTGELFF TGTGCCAGCAGCTTACAAGCGGCGAACACCGGGGAGCTGTTTTTT
TRBJ1-5 many - TRBV12-3/TRBV12-4 CASSFEGQRSNQPQHF TGTGCCAGCAGTTTTGAGGGCCAAAGGAGCAATCAGCCCCAGCATTTT
TRBJ2-3 - TRBD2 TRBV20-1 CSASGSLAGAIDTQYF TGCAGTGCTAGCGGGTCGCTAGCGGGAGCAATAGATACGCAGTATTTT
TRBJ2-1 - TRBD2 TRBV5-6 CASSLTLAGVNNEQFF TGTGCCAGCAGCTTGACCCTAGCGGGAGTGAACAATGAGCAGTTCTTC
TRBJ2-2 many - TRBV10-3 CAISESLERGELFF TGTGCCATCAGTGAGTCGCTCGAGCGCGGGGAGCTGTTTTTT
TRBJ2-2 many TRBD2 TRBV12-3/TRBV12-4 CASSPLEKRETGELFF TGTGCCAGCAGTCCCCTCGAGAAGCGGGAGACCGGGGAGCTGTTTTTT
TRBJ1-1 many TRBD1 TRBV20-1 CSASPPTGEGTEAFF TGCAGTGCTAGCCCCCCTACAGGGGAGGGCACTGAAGCTTTCTTT
TRBJ1-2 many - TRBV29-1 CSAEKGQRGGYTF TGCAGCGCCGAAAAGGGGCAGCGAGGCGGCTACACCTTC
TRBJ2-7 many - TRBV6-2/TRBV6-3 CASSPTRSFSYEQYF TGTGCCAGCAGCCCGACACGGAGTTTCTCCTACGAGCAGTACTTC
TRBJ1-1 many - TRBV5-1 CASSFAGRTEAFF TGCGCCAGCAGCTTTGCTGGGCGGACTGAAGCTTTCTTT
TRBJ1-1 many TRBD1 TRBV5-1 CASSLSFPGTAYTEAFF TGCGCCAGCAGCTTGTCATTTCCCGGGACAGCTTACACTGAAGCTTTCTTT
TRBJ2-5 many - TRBV3-1 CASSLGATGLQETQYF TGTGCCAGCAGCCTCGGGGCGACAGGACTTCAAGAGACCCAGTACTTC
TRBJ2-3 many - TRBV11-1 CASSLWTDTQYF TGTGCCAGCAGCTTGTGGACAGATACGCAGTATTTT
TRBJ2-1 many TRBD2 TRBV20-1 CSARDREGGGFYEQFF TGCAGTGCTAGAGATCGGGAGGGAGGAGGGTTTTATGAGCAGTTCTTC
TRBJ1-2 - - TRBV14 CASSQQQGYGYTF TGTGCCAGCAGCCAACAACAGGGATATGGCTACACCTTC
TRBJ2-1 many TRBD2 TRBV29-1 CSVLTSAVNEQFF TGCAGCGTCCTGACTAGCGCGGTCAATGAGCAGTTCTTC
TRBJ2-1 many TRBD2 TRBV10-2 CASNLRAGGGRTLYNEQFF TGCGCCAGCAATTTACGAGCGGGAGGGGGCAGAACGTTGTACAATGAGCAGTTCTTC